The 12 T cell receptor beta chains below all came from one sample that was sequenced in a study of control samples from healthy donors and cancer patients (dated by TCRdb to the early 2020s). Receptor amplification or capture employed the immunoSEQ multiplex PCR assay. TCRdb limited this immuneACCESS table to in-frame rearrangements with V and J called. A share of clones is missing; checked studies link under half to unresolved V genes, and the rest is unexplained. Within this sample are 150,000 to 200,000 clones, with around 94% of them counted one time only. About 1.4% of the sample rests with the top ten. The sample comprised blood. These receptors were taken from a man younger than 45 in good health.

This clone was counted once. The V and J genes are TRBV3-1 (or the pseudogene TRBV3-2) and TRBJ1-6; D is unclear. This CDR3 comprises 18 residues. In germline, CDR1 is LGHDT, CDR2 YNNKEL (reference sequence). Trimming took off 1 base at V and 0 bases at J, with 13 bases between the two ends. CDR3 bases: TGTGCCAGCAGCCAAGGGGCCCCGTCTGGCTCCTATAATTCACCCCTCCACTTT. It specifies CASSQGAPSGSYNSPLHF.

The chain recombines TRBV30 with TRBJ2-1; 11 positions agree with TRBD2. CDR3 length equals 15 residues. CDR1 is GTSNPN, CDR2 SVGIG, per germline (reference sequence). The CDR3 is CPSRGLAGGYNEQFF. Here the CDR3 DNA reads TGTCCCTCCCGGGGGCTAGCGGGGGGATACAATGAGCAGTTCTTC.

The count of this clone is one. This sequence joins TRBV2 and TRBJ2-7; tentative D call: TRBD1 (6 bases). The CDR3 is 12 residues long. Germline CDR1 and CDR2: SNHLY and FYNNEI. V was shortened by 11 bases and J by 0 bases, with 11 bases between the two germline ends. In DNA form, the CDR3 reads TGTGCCGGCCAGGGGAGCTCCTACGAGCAGTACTTC. Its protein is CAGQGSSYEQYF.

The gene calls are TRBV7-8 and TRBJ2-7; the D gene could be TRBD1 or TRBD2 (5 bases each). The V end lost 1 base, the J end lost 4 bases, and 8 bases lay between the germline ends. This CDR3 comprises 13 residues. Germline values: CDR1 SGHVS, CDR2 FQNEAQ. In DNA, the CDR3 is TGTGCCAGCAGCTTAGGGGGACCATACGAGCAGTACTTC. Its protein product is CASSLGGPYEQYF.

The chain is built from TRBV27 and TRBJ2-7; 7 nucleotides line up with TRBD2. This CDR3 is built from 15 residues. After removal of 0 bases from V and 0 bases from J, the junction contained 2 bases not matched to a gene. Germline V gene data show CDR1 as MNHEY and CDR2 as SMNVEV (reference sequence). CDR3 sequence: CASSLSGGSSYEQYF. The DNA for the CDR3 is TGTGCCAGCAGTTTATCGGGCGGGAGCTCCTACGAGCAGTACTTC.

The chain combines TRBV6-5 with TRBJ2-7; 8 positions agree with TRBD2. The junction had 11 bases not matched to a gene; V was cut back by 4 bases and J by 6 bases. Germline-derived CDR1 and CDR2 are MNHEY and SVGAGI. This CDR3 is 15 amino acids long. The CDR3 loop is CASSLSGTRSSEQYF. In DNA form, the CDR3 reads TGTGCCAGCAGTTTAAGCGGGACTAGGTCGAGCGAGCAGTACTTC.

Here the CDR3 DNA reads TGTGCCACCAGCAGAGGGGCAGCTAGTGAAGCTTTCTTT. Its protein product is CATSRGAASEAFF. The gene calls are TRBV15 and TRBJ1-1; D gene unclear. The CDR3 spans 13 residues. The V end lost 1 base, the J end lost 7 bases, and 10 bases lay between the germline ends. Germline loops: CDR1 LNHNV, CDR2 YYDKDF (reference sequence). The whole variable domain, filled in from reference TRBV15 and TRBJ1-1, reads DAMVIQNPRYQVTQFGKPVTLSCSQTLNHNVMYWYQQKSSQAPKLLFHYYDKDFNNEADTPDNFQSRRPNTSFCFLDIRSPGLGDTAMYLCATSRGAASEAFFGQGTRLTVV.

The CDR3 protein is CASSPQRGNSYEQYF. The CDR3 bases are TGTGCCAGCAGTCCCCAGCGGGGGAACTCCTACGAGCAGTACTTC. J is TRBJ2-7 and V is TRBV6-6, with 8 bases aligning to TRBD2. Germline CDR1 and CDR2: MNHNY and SVGAGI (reference sequence). The CDR3 is made up of 15 amino acids. V lost 5 bases, J lost 0 bases, and 6 bases stayed unmatched.

The chain combines TRBV5-6 with TRBJ2-1; 13 bases align to TRBD2. This CDR3 spans 15 amino acids. Germline trimming cut 4 bases from V and 3 bases from J; bases unmatched to any gene: 1. The germline gives CDR1 SGHDT, CDR2 YYEEEE. The CDR3 nucleotides read TGTGCCAGCAGCCGACTAGCGGGGGGCTACAATGAGCAGTTCTTC. This translates into CASSRLAGGYNEQFF.

The chain combines TRBV5-4 with TRBJ2-1; D is uncertain. CDR1 is SGHNT and CDR2 is YYREEE in the germline V gene (reference sequence). V was clipped by 4 bases and J by 9 bases, with 14 bases between them. This CDR3 is built from 13 residues. DNA of the CDR3: TGTGCCAGCAGCAACCGGGCCCTGGGTGAGCAGTTCTTC. The encoded protein is CASSNRALGEQFF.

The rearrangement joins TRBV5-5 to TRBJ2-1; 7 nucleotides agree with TRBD1. V was pared by 4 bases and J by 1 base, with 5 bases of the junction left unmatched. The CDR3 is 15 amino acids. CDR1 and CDR2 (germline): SGHKS, YYEKEE (reference sequence). CDR3 DNA: TGTGCCAGCAGCAGGGGGCAGGGATCCTACAATGAGCAGTTCTTC. Residues: CASSRGQGSYNEQFF.

The table lists this clone with a count of one. This chain links TRBV7-9 with TRBJ2-3; TRBD2 might be the D (6 bases). The CDR3 is 16 amino acids. From germline, CDR1 is SEHNR and CDR2 FQNEAQ (reference sequence). Deletions cut 5 bases from V and 1 base from J, with 16 bases between. The chain's CDR3 is CASSLLGGAGTDTQYF. The CDR3 nucleotides read TGTGCCAGCAGCCTATTAGGAGGGGCGGGCACAGATACGCAGTATTTT.